This section outlines one T cell receptor beta chain sequence together with its context. Its cognate antigen is unknown. The junction does not match germline at one end; this may be a read error. For CDR3 and TCR beta VDJ profiling, genomic DNA was the template used. TCRdb independently ran MiXCR on the reads; one entry per CDR3 protein. Of hundreds of thousands of distinct CDR3 sequences listed, 56% are singletons. This CDR3 is built from 15 residues. Germline CDR1 and CDR2: SEHNR and FQNEAQ (reference sequence). These data originate in a study of CD8+CD57+ T cells in acquired aplastic anemia. As for the study in general: On average, sorted CD4+ and CD8+ cells gave approximately 3 ug of DNA. Overall study findings and caveats: The study found no significant CD8+ Simpson's diversity difference between patients and controls.

The sample was sorted CD4+, CD8+, or CD8+CD57+ T cells (not recorded which) from PBMCs. V is TRBV7-9 and J is TRBJ2-7, with 7 nucleotides matching TRBD1. The origin of this receptor is a human donor with severe aplastic anemia or a healthy control (not recorded which). CDR3 bases: TGCGCCAGCAGCCAACAAAAGACAGGGAGCTACGGGCAGTACTTC. Protein sequence: CASSQQKTGSYGQYF.